These 16 T cell receptor beta chains originate from one sample sequenced in a study of blood T cell repertoires in COVID-19. TCRdb's table, derived via immunoSEQ multiplex PCR, lists solely in-frame clones and lacks some. The data show 300,000 to 450,000 clones, 70% to 90% seen once. Input material: PBMCs or T cells enriched from blood (not recorded which). These receptors all stem from a man younger than 45 who had recovered from COVID-19.

The chain carries TRBV7-9 and TRBJ2-2, with TRBD2 matching over 8 bases. The germline CDR1 and CDR2 sequences are SEHNR and FQNEAQ (reference sequence). The CDR3 extends over 15 amino acids. The V gene end was trimmed by 7 bases and the J gene end by 4 bases; junction bases not matched to a gene: 8. CDR3 coding DNA: TGTGCCAGCATCGGGAGGGGGGCGACCACCGGGGAGCTGTTTTTT. As protein: CASIGRGATTGELFF.

This clone was counted once. This chain joins TRBV5-5 and TRBJ2-2; TRBD2 is a possible D gene (5 bases). This CDR3 has 13 residues. Germline V gene lookup returns CDR1 SGHKS and CDR2 YYEKEE (reference sequence). V was cut by 5 bases and J by 8 bases, with 13 bases left in between. The CDR3: CASSTLDSGELFF. CDR3 sequence (DNA): TGTGCCAGCAGTACGTTGGACTCTGGGGAGCTGTTTTTT.

V is TRBV5-5 and J is TRBJ1-2; possibly TRBD1 for D (5 bases). V lost 4 bases and J 3 bases, leaving 28 bases between the germline ends. This CDR3 has 19 amino acids. Germline CDR1 reads SGHKS; CDR2 reads YYEKEE (reference sequence). In DNA form, the CDR3 reads TGTGCCAGCAGCCCCTTATTCAGGGAACTACTACCCGGCTACTATGGCTACACCTTC. Residues: CASSPLFRELLPGYYGYTF.

The genes are TRBV19 and TRBJ1-2; 8 positions agree with TRBD1. Germline V gene lookup returns CDR1 LNHDA and CDR2 SQIVND (reference sequence). The CDR3 contains 15 residues. V shed 5 bases and J 0 bases; nucleotides not matched to a gene: 5. In nucleotides, the CDR3 is TGTGCCAGTAGTCCAAGGACAGGGCCTAACTATGGCTACACCTTC. Amino acid sequence: CASSPRTGPNYGYTF.

The chain links TRBV28 to TRBJ2-1; 8 bases agree with TRBD2. Germline V CDR1 and CDR2: MDHEN, SYDVKM. V was clipped by 4 bases and J by 5 bases; unmatched bases: 10. The CDR3 has 16 residues. The CDR3 nucleotides read TGTGCCAGCAGTTCCGCGGCGGGGGGCGTCGACAATGAGCAGTTCTTC. Its translation is CASSSAAGGVDNEQFF. Full variable domain (outside the CDR3, taken from reference TRBV28 and TRBJ2-1): DVKVTQSSRYLVKRTGEKVFLECVQDMDHENMFWYRQDPGLGLRLIYFSYDVKMKEKGDIPEGYSVSREKKERFSLILESASTNQTSMYLCASSSAAGGVDNEQFFGPGTRLTVL.

This clone was recorded a few times. The chain combines TRBV7-9 with TRBJ1-2, with D unresolved. The germline V gene encodes CDR1 SEHNR and CDR2 FQNEAQ (reference sequence). Trimming pared 4 bases from V and 2 bases from J, leaving 23 bases between. This CDR3 contains 18 residues. CDR3 coding DNA: TGTGCCAGCAGCTCGCGGAGGGAGCCGAACCTGAGAAACTATGGCTACACCTTC. This sequence encodes CASSSRREPNLRNYGYTF.

The J gene is TRBJ1-5, the V gene TRBV12-5, with D possibly TRBD1 on 5 matching bases. Trimming pared 5 bases from V and 7 bases from J, leaving 24 bases between. Germline CDR1 is LGHNT and CDR2 is FRNRAP. The CDR3 covers 17 residues. The CDR3 loop is CASGPALGGAAGQPQHF. In DNA, the CDR3 is TGTGCTAGTGGTCCAGCCTTAGGAGGGGCCGCAGGACAGCCCCAGCATTTT.

V usage is TRBV21-1 and J usage is TRBJ1-2; no DNA check was done on the table's D call, TRBD1. TRBV21-1 is a recognized pseudogene. CDR3 length: 15 residues. The CDR3 here is CASSPYWGIYYGYTF. The DNA for the CDR3 is TGTGCCAGCAGCCCTTATTGGGGCATATACTATGGCTACACCTTC.

The chain couples TRBV6-5 to TRBJ2-7; D gene unclear. The length of the CDR3 is 13 residues. Germline V CDR1 and CDR2: MNHEY, SVGAGI. Trimming stripped 4 bases from V and 0 bases from J, with 7 bases between. As DNA, the CDR3 is TGTGCCAGCAGTTCCTTGGCCTCCTACGAGCAGTACTTC. Its translation: CASSSLASYEQYF.

This chain uses TRBV9 with TRBJ1-2; TRBD1 aligns across 10 bases. The CDR3 contains 15 residues. The V gene end was trimmed by 4 bases and the J gene end by 4 bases; junction bases not matched to a gene: 7. Germline V gives CDR1 SGDLS, CDR2 YYNGEE. The CDR3 bases are TGTGCCAGCAGCCCGGGGACAGGGGAAGGCTATGGCTACACCTTC. Protein sequence: CASSPGTGEGYGYTF.

The gene calls are TRBV18 and TRBJ1-5, with a weak D call TRBD1 (5 bases). Germline CDR1 and CDR2: KGHSH and LQKENI. The CDR3 has 16 amino acids. V lost 2 bases and J 1 base, leaving 12 bases between the germline ends. The CDR3 loop is CASSPLGGASNQPQHF. CDR3 DNA: TGTGCCAGCTCACCATTAGGAGGGGCGAGCAATCAGCCCCAGCATTTT.

The chain recombines TRBV6-2 or TRBV6-3 with TRBJ1-6; D is possibly TRBD1 (6 bases). CDR1 and CDR2 (germline): MNHEY, SVGEGT. CDR3 length: 16 residues. The germline V and J ends were trimmed by 4 bases and 9 bases, with 19 bases remaining between them. Here the CDR3 reads CASSSQQGLRTSPLHF. For the CDR3, the DNA is TGTGCCAGCAGTTCGCAACAGGGTTTAAGGACTTCACCCCTCCACTTT.

The gene calls are TRBV11-2 and TRBJ1-5, with D tentatively TRBD1 (6 bases). The ends were cut back, 5 bases at V and 5 bases at J, with 10 bases in the middle. The CDR3 spans 13 residues. From germline, CDR1 is SGHAT and CDR2 FQNNGV. This CDR3 is CASSQDRDQPQHF. CDR3 sequence (DNA): TGTGCCAGCAGCCAGGACAGAGATCAGCCCCAGCATTTT.

Written as DNA, the CDR3 is TGTGCCTCCGAGGGCTCCTATAATTCACCCCTCCACTTT. Amino acids: CASEGSYNSPLHF. The J gene is TRBJ1-6, the V gene TRBV30; D unclear. Between the trimmed V and J ends, which lost 7 bases and 0 bases, there was a span of 7 bases. The CDR3 covers 13 residues. The germline CDR1 and CDR2 sequences are GTSNPN and SVGIG (reference sequence).

V usage is TRBV6-6 and J usage is TRBJ2-5, with TRBD2 as a possible D gene (6 bases). Trimming removed 4 bases from V and 2 bases from J, with 11 bases in between. The CDR3 runs to 14 residues. Germline CDR1 is MNHNY and CDR2 is SVGAGI (reference sequence). As DNA, the CDR3 is TGTGCCAGCAGTTGGGCGACTAGACAAGAGACCCAGTACTTC. Translating gives CASSWATRQETQYF.

The chain links TRBV10-3 to TRBJ1-2; 9 bases are shared with TRBD1. The germline V gene encodes CDR1 ENHRY and CDR2 SYGVKD. This CDR3 region has 12 residues. The J segment lost 6 bases and the V segment lost 7 bases, leaving 3 bases of the junction unmatched. CDR3 sequence (DNA): TGTGCCATCAAGGACAGGGGAGATGGCTACACCTTC. Translating gives CAIKDRGDGYTF.